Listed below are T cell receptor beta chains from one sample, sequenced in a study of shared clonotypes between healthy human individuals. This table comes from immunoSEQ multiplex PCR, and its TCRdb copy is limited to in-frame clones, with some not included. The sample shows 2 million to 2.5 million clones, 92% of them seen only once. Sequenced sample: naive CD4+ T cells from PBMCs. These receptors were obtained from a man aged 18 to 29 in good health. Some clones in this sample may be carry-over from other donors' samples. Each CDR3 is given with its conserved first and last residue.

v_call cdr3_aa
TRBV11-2 CASSLRTGGEQYF
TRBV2 CAGQGTGETQYF
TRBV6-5 CASSRDRRNYGYTF
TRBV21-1 CASSPHFQTPLSYYEQYF
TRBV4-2 CASSQVAGQDFYNEQFF
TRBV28 CASSLDGTHTDTQYF
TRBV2 CASRGVRQASELNYGYTF
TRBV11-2 CASSYMGSSYNEQFF
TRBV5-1 CASSLQFLGNTEAFF
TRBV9 CASSVTPYDEQYF
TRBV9 CASSVLGTSYNEQFF
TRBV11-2 CASSSGGKSTDTQYF
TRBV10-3 CAIRGGTSGQETQYF
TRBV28 CASSSNIGVLNTGELFF
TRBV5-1 CASSLARDRGPSSSYNEQFF
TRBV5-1 CASSSPGLAGETQYF
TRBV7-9 CASSLVPASWYEQYF